This T cell receptor (beta chain) was sequenced for a study of cytomegalovirus exposure and HLA in healthy donors listed by TCRdb under 2017. Regarding the research as a whole: In an earlier analysis of around 540 of the donors, under 300 Gb of sequence data and 120 million or so unique TCR beta sequences from roughly 190 million T cells were reported. To study patterns of TCR occurrence, a later analysis re-analyzed previously published TCR beta repertoires from under 750 donors and added high-resolution HLA genotyping. A later genetic analysis used genome-wide SNP genotypes for about three fifths of the 666 donors, treating that subset as a discovery cohort. Roughly five DR-DQ haplotypes were handled as single units for association and clustering because linkage in the cohort was strong. All discovery cohort repertoires had been generated using a single sequencing platform. Class I and class II HLA loci were covered by the typing at four-digit resolution. Donor age, sex, ethnicity and CMV serostatus were compiled together with the repertoire data. On average, around 230,000 unique TCR beta nucleotide sequences were sequenced per donor among about 400 genotyped donors of the cohort, with approximately 18% of those sequences being non-productive. The aim of the study was to test whether cataloging public T cell receptors could identify signatures of past pathogen exposure. The genetic ancestry cluster associated with self-reported Caucasian donors included around 76% of the approximately 400 genotyped donors. An earlier analysis of 587 of the donors used high-throughput TCR beta sequencing to judge whether each TCR beta V gene segment behaved as functional or pseudogenic. In addition to the first cohort of 500 to 850 subjects, a separate validation cohort of 100 to 150 different subjects was used. The study combined high-throughput TCR immunosequencing, statistical association of individual TCRs with disease status, and machine learning to predict cytomegalovirus infection status. Roughly 310 gigabases of sequencing data and tens of millions of unique TCR sequences were included in an early release covering several hundred HLA-typed donors. Rather than using new phenotypic data, the later analysis identified candidate immune exposures from TCR beta sequences and from how often those sequences occurred across donors. The number of typed donors differed by locus: roughly 629-640 for A, B, C, DRB1 and DQB1; some 540 for DQA1; 606 for DPA1; and roughly 450 for DPB1. Using immunosequencing, the study profiled T cell repertoires from 550 to 750 subjects and related those repertoires to cytomegalovirus serostatus.

Beyond this particular receptor, the publication reports: When HLA alleles, especially DR and DQ, strongly co-occurred, TCR associations were difficult to assign to individual alleles. Compared with equally common non-associated chains, HLA-associated TCR beta chains in a later analysis were more clonally expanded and had lower generation probabilities. The only immune exposure information available for the cohort was CMV serostatus. Broadly in line with IMGT annotations, most TCR beta V segments showed up in productive rearrangements about 90% or about 30% of the time in an earlier analysis of several hundred of the donors. In this cohort, only TCR beta chains were sequenced, and detectable features were limited by the absence of alpha or paired-chain data. Presence/absence analyses assumed roughly uniform sequencing depth across donors, an assumption that may not hold. Cytomegalovirus status was reported to be diagnosed by the classifier with high specificity and sensitivity in both the original and validation cohorts. The 87-base-pair reads could not distinguish some IMGT-functional V segments, including TRBV6-2 and TRBV6-3, so those segments were excluded. In vitro tests confirmed that three of the cytomegalovirus-associated TCR beta chains recognize cytomegalovirus antigens. In a later genetic analysis, fewer N-insertions in productive TCRs were reported among donors in an Asian-associated ancestry cluster than the roughly 670-donor mean. Because counts were too low, approximately 18 rarely observed V segments, including chromosome 9 orphons, were excluded from the earlier analysis of 587 of the donors. Because some donors lacked HLA typing at each locus, the association tests relied only on the typed subset. According to a later analysis, most CMV-associated TCR beta chains appeared to be HLA-restricted, and the HLA associations seemed to be driven largely by CMV exposure. In a later genetic analysis, a missense DCLRE1C variant was associated with V-gene and J-gene trimming of TCR beta chains, and the association was replicated in an independent cohort. Specific HLA alleles were associated with 15,000 to 20,000 TCR beta sequences at a false discovery rate of 0.05 in a later analysis. A cluster of highly shared sequence variants was judged likely to represent a technical artifact of the sequencing pipeline. In the study, roughly 160 TCR beta chains were listed as associated with cytomegalovirus. Linkage disequilibrium might explain the correlated functional status among segregating V segments, but an unknown experimental factor could not be excluded. A later analysis found that TCR association rates varied across HLA loci, with DRB1 alleles showing the most associated TCRs and HLA-C alleles the fewest. The authors suggested that the approach could potentially be generalized to other disease states and immunological phenotypes. A further reported finding was that TCR beta sequences accurately predicted the HLA-A and HLA-B alleles for most subjects in the first cohort. According to a later analysis, parvovirus B19, influenza, CMV and Epstein-Barr virus appeared linked to several top co-occurrence clusters. Across donors, most TCR sequences were observed very rarely, whereas some public TCRs were present in many individuals.

The method behind the library was the immunoSEQ multiplex PCR assay. The multiplex PCR relied on a mix of 60 forward primers for TCR Vbeta segments and 13 reverse primers for TCR Jbeta segments. A multiplex PCR assay on genomic DNA amplified the CDR3 region of rearranged TCR beta genes. Amplified TCR beta libraries were sequenced as 87-base-pair reads on the Illumina HiSeq System. From the authors' description of their analysis: A later analysis tallied roughly 80 million unique TCR beta chains across the 640 or so repertoires, and around 10 million of those chains were shared by two or more donors. Raw reads were error-corrected and collapsed into unique sequences with a nearest-neighbor algorithm that merged closely related sequences to remove PCR and sequencing errors. To assign V, D and J gene segments, CDR3 sequences were aligned to IMGT reference sequences. Each retained sequence needed at least a six-nucleotide match to both a V gene segment and a J gene segment. A rearrangement was called productive if the CDR3 had no stop codons and remained in frame with V and J, and every other rearrangement was called non-productive. CDR3 was defined by IMGT convention, running from the second conserved V-encoded cysteine to the conserved J-encoded phenylalanine. Sequences without an unambiguous match to a single V gene segment were excluded from the earlier analysis of 450 to 750 of the donors. An earlier analysis of under 750 of the donors called V segments functional above 56.7% productive rearrangements and segregating when the between-donor standard deviation exceeded 5%. A statistical classification framework was built for diagnosing cytomegalovirus status from the catalog of TCR beta chain sequences. In a later analysis, V and J genes were assigned by comparing TCR nucleotide sequences against IMGT/GENE-DB human TR gene sequences. A later analysis assigned CDR3 sequences and most-parsimonious VDJ recombination scenarios with the TCRdist pipeline. In a later analysis, every TCR beta chain was defined by the combination of its CDR3 amino acid sequence and its V-gene family, and reads without a unique V-gene family were dropped. In a later analysis, 500 to 700 highly shared, low-generation-probability nucleotide sequences were removed to address suspected cross-contamination and a sequencing artifact. A later analysis calculated a clonal expansion index for each public chain from normalized within-repertoire ranks of inferred template counts. Generation probabilities in a later analysis came from a VDJ recombination model fitted to out-of-frame rearrangements, and those results were checked against IGoR. A later analysis scored TCR-TCR, TCR-HLA and TCR-CMV co-occurrence with hypergeometric tests, applying a repertoire-size bias correction to TCR pairs. To estimate false discovery rates, a later analysis permuted the HLA or CMV assignments 20 times. In a later analysis, co-occurring TCRs were grouped using DBSCAN, with TCRdist sequence similarity added in when clustering inside HLA-allele-positive subsets. Repertoires with fewer than 30,000 or more than 120,000 public chains were left out of co-occurrence clustering, as were five repertoires with anomalous nucleotide sharing. Entries here come from immuneACCESS through TCRdb and include only in-frame sequences with V and J called. Some clones fail to appear in such tables; in the studies checked, an unresolved V gene covers under half of the shortfall, and the cause of the remainder is unknown. V and J calls and clone size are copied from that table; D and trimming were computed from the DNA. Present in this sample are 150,000 or so clones, roughly 78% of which were seen just once. The biggest ten clones account for 1% of the sample.

The cohort comprised several hundred healthy bone marrow donors. All cohort members were sampled while nominally healthy, although unrecorded immune exposures were likely present. The donor tested CMV seropositive and was one of the 289 seropositive cohort members. Every donor gave a peripheral blood sample, and the peripheral blood mononuclear cells from that sample were used for TCR beta sequencing. Genomic DNA was extracted from the blood cell samples with the Qiagen DNeasy Blood Extraction Kit. Taken from cysteine to phenylalanine, the CDR3 has 16 residues. The entry retains the CDR3 DNA only, 48 bases that are in frame from base 1. The germline ends are 15 bases apart after V is trimmed by 0 bases and J by 3 bases. The germline V gene provides CDR1 KGHSH and CDR2 LQKENI. This clone has a handful of counts. Its antigen remains unidentified. It has no much larger one-base neighbor in the sample; base qualities were not kept.

Sequencing used PBMCs. The sequence joins TRBV18 to TRBJ2-7, with TRBD1 tentatively as D gene (5 bases match). This receptor was taken from a woman aged 50 to 60 in good health and CMV-seropositive. The CDR3 in this case is CASSPPTQDNNYEQYF. Read as DNA, the sequence is TGTGCCAGCTCACCACCGACGCAGGACAACAACTACGAGCAGTACTTC.